The 18 T cell receptor beta chains in this list originate from one sample, sequenced in a study of PD-1 blockade in classical Hodgkin lymphoma. Profiling relied on immunoSEQ multiplex PCR, and the TCRdb table lists in-frame clones only, not all of them. The sample consists of tens of thousands of clones, roughly 80% of them appearing once. Time point reported: cycle 4 day 1 (C4D1), after five to seven weeks of nivolumab. There was relapse after autologous stem cell transplantation in every patient, and there was variation in brentuximab vedotin exposure. Thawed PBMCs were the source of CD4+ T cells, purified by magnetic negative selection. The material was CD4+ T cells from blood, obtained before the fourth cycle of nivolumab. Every receptor here comes from a human donor with classical Hodgkin lymphoma.

The rearrangement uses TRBV7-9 and TRBJ1-5; the D gene is possibly TRBD1 (5 bases). This CDR3 region has 13 residues. The V gene lost 5 bases and the J gene lost 1 base, with 6 bases spanning the gap. Germline assignment: CDR1 SEHNR and CDR2 FQNEAQ (reference sequence). The CDR3 coding sequence is TGTGCCAGCAGCGGGACGAGCAATCAGCCCCAGCATTTT. It yields the protein CASSGTSNQPQHF.

This clone came up a few times. The CDR3 DNA reads as TGTGCCAGCGCCCGGGACATTCCTAGCAATCAGCCCCAGCATTTT. This sequence encodes CASARDIPSNQPQHF. The V gene is TRBV6-1, the J gene TRBJ1-5; maybe TRBD1 (6 bases). The CDR3 is 15 residues long. Trimming removed 8 bases at V and 0 bases at J, with 14 bases between. Germline loops: CDR1 MNHNS, CDR2 SASEGT.

The CDR3 bases are TGCGCCAGCAGCTCGGCTGACGCCTACGAGCAGTACTTC. It specifies CASSSADAYEQYF. The rearrangement links TRBV5-1 to TRBJ2-7; D remains unclear. The germline V and J ends were trimmed by 3 bases and 2 bases, with 9 bases remaining between them. This CDR3 is built from 13 residues. Germline CDR1 reads SGHRS; CDR2 reads YFSETQ.

The genes are TRBV5-1 and TRBJ2-1; tentative D call: TRBD2 (6 bases). The CDR3 has 14 residues. Germline CDR1 and CDR2: SGHRS and YFSETQ. V was pared by 8 bases and J by 8 bases, with 20 bases between. The CDR3 here is CASREVGYWDEQFF. For the CDR3, the DNA is TGCGCCAGTAGGGAGGTAGGGTATTGGGATGAGCAGTTCTTC.

The V and J genes are TRBV5-1 and TRBJ2-2, with D unresolved. V lost 0 bases and J lost 6, with 18 bases in between. The CDR3 runs 17 residues. From germline, CDR1 is SGHRS and CDR2 YFSETQ. The DNA of the CDR3 is TGCGCCAGCAGCTTGGCCAAGTCGCGCCCGGCACCCGGGGAGCTGTTTTTT. Protein: CASSLAKSRPAPGELFF.

This clone was seen just once. This chain joins TRBV5-1 and TRBJ2-6; no reliable D call. Per the germline V gene, CDR1 is SGHRS and CDR2 is YFSETQ. V lost 6 bases and J lost 1, with 11 bases in between. The CDR3 loop spans 15 amino acids. CDR3 sequence reads: CASTLIPSGANVLTF. The CDR3 nucleotides read TGCGCCAGCACCCTAATCCCGTCTGGGGCCAACGTCCTGACTTTC.

J is TRBJ1-2 and V is TRBV6-6; D might be TRBD1 (6 bases). The CDR3 has 15 residues. Trimming removed 2 bases from V and 7 bases from J, with 17 bases in between. CDR1 is MNHNY, CDR2 SVGAGI, per germline (reference sequence). DNA for the CDR3: TGTGCCAGCAGTTACCCGGACAGCAAGATTGGTGGCTACACCTTC. Amino acid sequence: CASSYPDSKIGGYTF.

This rearrangement joins TRBV5-1 to TRBJ2-5; D is undetermined. CDR1 and CDR2 (germline): SGHRS, YFSETQ. The CDR3 consists of 13 residues. Trimming took 1 base from V and 3 from J, leaving 7 bases between them. DNA of the CDR3: TGCGCCAGCAGCTTGTTAGGGAAAGAGACCCAGTACTTC. Residues: CASSLLGKETQYF.

This chain uses TRBV19 with TRBJ1-1; TRBD1 aligns across 9 bases. Losses at the gene ends were 4 bases for V and 3 bases for J; bases not matched to a gene: 0. This CDR3 has 13 residues. CDR1 is LNHDA and CDR2 is SQIVND in the germline V gene (reference sequence). The chain's CDR3 is CASSRQGDTEAFF. The CDR3 coding sequence is TGTGCCAGTAGTAGACAGGGGGACACTGAAGCTTTCTTT.

The CDR3 protein is CASNIQDTNSPLHF. The CDR3 DNA reads TGTGCCAGCAATATACAGGACACTAATTCACCCCTCCACTTT. The V and J genes are TRBV2 and TRBJ1-6, with D perhaps matching TRBD1 (5 bases). The CDR3 consists of 14 residues. The V end was cut by 7 bases, the J end by 6 bases, with 13 bases between. Germline-derived CDR1 and CDR2 are SNHLY and FYNNEI.

The V gene is TRBV27, the J gene TRBJ2-3; D possibly corresponds to TRBD2 (6 bases). Trimming shortened V by 6 bases and J by 6 bases, and 19 bases separated the two germline ends. The CDR3 length is 15 residues. The V gene's germline CDR1 is MNHEY and CDR2 SMNVEV (reference sequence). The CDR3 sequence: CASSQGGFGADTQYF. CDR3 DNA sequence: TGTGCCAGCAGCCAAGGAGGGTTTGGGGCGGATACGCAGTATTTT.

The chain links TRBV5-1 to TRBJ1-4; D is unresolved. CDR1 SGHRS and CDR2 YFSETQ come from the germline V gene. The CDR3 extends over 16 amino acids. The V gene lost 4 bases and the J gene lost 0 bases, with 13 bases spanning the gap. In DNA form, the CDR3 reads TGCGCCAGCAGCCCCCATGGGTCTGCAACTAATGAAAAACTGTTTTTT. Protein product: CASSPHGSATNEKLFF.

The chain uses TRBV5-1 and TRBJ2-6, with D possibly matching TRBD2 (5 bases). Germline V lookup: CDR1 SGHRS, CDR2 YFSETQ. The V end was cut by 4 bases, the J end by 1 base, with 9 bases between. This CDR3 has 15 residues. The CDR3 DNA sequence: TGCGCCAGCAGCCCCACGGGATCTGGGGCCAACGTCCTGACTTTC. It is translated as CASSPTGSGANVLTF.

This sequence joins TRBV28 and TRBJ2-3, with unresolved D. This CDR3 is built from 14 residues. The V gene lost 3 bases and the J gene lost 2 bases, with 9 bases spanning the gap. CDR1 is MDHEN, CDR2 SYDVKM, per germline. Here the CDR3 DNA reads TGTGCCAGCAGTTTCTCTTCCTACACAGATACGCAGTATTTT. It codes for CASSFSSYTDTQYF.

This clone was found once. The chain links TRBV5-4 to TRBJ2-4; possibly TRBD1 for D (5 bases). Per germline, CDR1 SGHNT and CDR2 YYREEE (reference sequence). V gave up 3 bases and J gave up 9 bases, with 10 bases separating them. The CDR3 is made up of 12 amino acids. The CDR3 loop reads CASSSDRTIQYF. The CDR3 DNA follows: TGTGCCAGCAGCTCAGACAGAACCATTCAGTACTTC.

The rearrangement joins TRBV6-1 to TRBJ2-1; D is undetermined. This CDR3 comprises 13 residues. Trimming left V 2 bases short and J 5 bases short, with 7 bases between. Germline assignment: CDR1 MNHNS and CDR2 SASEGT. CDR3 protein: CASSETGNNEQFF. The CDR3 coding sequence is TGTGCCAGCAGTGAAACTGGAAACAATGAGCAGTTCTTC.

The rearrangement links TRBV7-9 to TRBJ2-5; D may correspond to TRBD1 or TRBD2 (6 bases each). Germline lookup yields CDR1 SEHNR and CDR2 FQNEAQ (reference sequence). Trimming took off 6 bases at V and 4 bases at J, with 21 bases between the two ends. CDR3 length: 16 residues. This chain's CDR3 is CASRFEDGGLLETQYF. CDR3 coding DNA: TGTGCCAGCAGGTTCGAGGACGGGGGCCTTTTAGAGACCCAGTACTTC.

J is TRBJ2-3 and V is TRBV5-1; 9 bases are shared with TRBD2. Germline-derived CDR1 and CDR2 are SGHRS and YFSETQ. Losses at the gene ends were 4 bases for V and 0 bases for J; bases not matched to a gene: 3. This CDR3 contains 15 residues. CDR3 DNA sequence: TGCGCCAGCAGCAACAGCGGGGGGAGCACAGATACGCAGTATTTT. The encoded protein is CASSNSGGSTDTQYF.